These 5 T cell receptor beta chains were sequenced from one sample in a study of blood T cell repertoires in COVID-19 (dated by TCRdb to 2018 to 2020). The library came from the immunoSEQ multiplex PCR assay. Imported from immuneACCESS, the table was reduced by TCRdb to in-frame sequences with V and J called. These copies leave out some clones; in studies compared against another copy, an unresolved V gene accounts for under half, and the cause of the remainder is not known. The sample yields approximately 230,000 clones; around nine tenths were counted once. About 3% of the sample lies in the top ten. Sequences were obtained from peripheral blood. These TCRs come from a man aged 18 to 30 with active or convalescent COVID-19.

This rearrangement joins TRBV4-3 to TRBJ2-3; 9 nucleotides align to TRBD2. The CDR3 length is 17 residues. The J segment lost 4 bases and the V segment lost 0 bases, leaving 8 bases of the junction unmatched. Per the germline V gene, CDR1 is LGHNA and CDR2 is YSLEER. CDR3 DNA: TGCGCCAGCAGCCAAGATTTTAGCGGGAGTTACGCAGATACGCAGTATTTT. Translation gives CASSQDFSGSYADTQYF.

This chain uses TRBV18 with TRBJ1-4; the match to TRBD1 covers 8 bases. V shed 6 bases and J 3 bases; nucleotides not matched to a gene: 6. Germline-derived CDR1 and CDR2 are KGHSH and LQKENI. The CDR3 covers 15 residues. The CDR3 DNA reads as TGTGCCAGCTCGGGGGGACAGGCAGCTAATGAAAAACTGTTTTTT. Its translation: CASSGGQAANEKLFF.

The V and J genes are TRBV5-5 and TRBJ1-2; D might be TRBD1 (6 bases). V was clipped by 5 bases and J by 2 bases, with 19 bases between them. In germline, CDR1 is SGHKS, CDR2 YYEKEE (reference sequence). This CDR3 is 16 amino acids long. CDR3 sequence (DNA): TGTGCCAGCAGTTACTCCGGACAGAGAACAAACTATGGCTACACCTTC. It is translated as CASSYSGQRTNYGYTF. Using reference TRBV5-5 and TRBJ1-2 for the parts outside the CDR3, the full variable domain is DAGVTQSPTHLIKTRGQQVTLRCSPISGHKSVSWYQQVLGQGPQFIFQYYEKEERGRGNFPDRFSARQFPNYSSELNVNALLLGDSALYLCASSYSGQRTNYGYTFGSGTRLTVV.

The V call is TRBV28, the J call TRBJ1-5; TRBD1 matches at 7 bases. V lost 3 bases, J lost 6 bases, and 14 bases stayed unmatched. CDR3 length: 17 amino acids. Germline lookup yields CDR1 MDHEN and CDR2 SYDVKM. The CDR3 bases are TGTGCCAGCAGTTTGTCGCTAGACCCCTCAGGGGGTCAGCCCCAGCATTTT. This translates into CASSLSLDPSGGQPQHF. The full variable domain, rest sourced from reference TRBV28 and TRBJ1-5, is DVKVTQSSRYLVKRTGEKVFLECVQDMDHENMFWYRQDPGLGLRLIYFSYDVKMKEKGDIPEGYSVSREKKERFSLILESASTNQTSMYLCASSLSLDPSGGQPQHFGDGTRLSIL.

The rearrangement uses TRBV20-1 and TRBJ2-3, with TRBD2 as a possible D gene (6 bases). Deletions cut 3 bases from V and 9 bases from J, with 22 bases between. Germline CDR1 reads DFQATT; CDR2 reads SNEGSKA (reference sequence). CDR3 length equals 15 residues. DNA for the CDR3: TGCAGTGCTAGTAATCCGGACTACCAGGATCTGACGCAGTATTTT. It specifies CSASNPDYQDLTQYF.